One and the same sample provided the 21 T cell receptor beta chains below, sequenced in a study of blood T cell repertoires in COVID-19. TCRdb's table, derived via immunoSEQ multiplex PCR, lists solely in-frame clones and lacks some. Of some 200,000 clones detected, 85% appear once; the ten largest clones hold under 3.5%. The sample was peripheral blood. The receptors come from a man in his forties or fifties who had recovered from COVID-19.

The V gene is TRBV25-1, the J gene TRBJ2-1, with 9 bases lining up with TRBD2. Germline-derived CDR1 and CDR2 are MGHDK and SYGVNS. Trimming removed 2 bases from V and 5 bases from J; junction bases left unmatched: 4. The CDR3 has 15 residues. This CDR3 is CASSEAGGLDNEQFF. The CDR3 nucleotides read TGTGCCAGCAGTGAAGCGGGAGGGCTCGACAATGAGCAGTTCTTC. The full variable domain, its missing parts supplied by reference TRBV25-1 and TRBJ2-1, is EADIYQTPRYLVIGTGKKITLECSQTMGHDKMYWYQQDPGMELHLIHYSYGVNSTEKGDLSSESTVSRIRTEHFPLTLESARPSHTSQYLCASSEAGGLDNEQFFGPGTRLTVL.

The chain is built from TRBV28 and TRBJ2-3; TRBD2 agrees at 9 bases. CDR3 length equals 16 residues. Germline CDR1 MDHEN, CDR2 SYDVKM. With 5 bases clipped from V and 1 base from J, the junction kept 7 bases outside the gene matches. CDR3 DNA: TGTGCCAGCAGTCCTGGGACTAGCCGAGGCACAGATACGCAGTATTTT. Translated: CASSPGTSRGTDTQYF.

The rearrangement uses TRBV27 and TRBJ2-3; TRBD2 matches 14 bases. Looked up from germline, CDR1 is MNHEY and CDR2 is SMNVEV (reference sequence). The CDR3 is 17 amino acids. V dropped 7 bases and J dropped 3; count of bases not matched to a gene: 9. As DNA, the CDR3 is TGTGCCAGCATAACATCCGGACTAGCGGGAGGAACAGATACGCAGTATTTT. It yields the protein CASITSGLAGGTDTQYF.

The chain uses TRBV25-1 and TRBJ1-4, with unresolved D. In germline, CDR1 is MGHDK, CDR2 SYGVNS. Between the trimmed V and J ends, which lost 6 bases and 7 bases, there was a span of 6 bases. This CDR3 is built from 11 residues. The CDR3 region is CASSFGEKLFF. In nucleotides, the CDR3 is TGTGCCAGCAGCTTCGGTGAAAAACTGTTTTTT.

This clone was seen a few times. CDR3 sequence (DNA): TGTGCCAGCAGCCTTAGCACAGATACGCAGTATTTT. Protein: CASSLSTDTQYF. This chain uses TRBV11-2 with TRBJ2-3; D uncertain. This CDR3 has 12 residues. Germline loops: CDR1 SGHAT, CDR2 FQNNGV. The V and J ends lost 5 bases and 0 bases respectively, with 3 bases between them.

The V gene is TRBV7-9, the J gene TRBJ2-7, with D unresolved. The CDR3 runs 16 residues. Germline V gene lookup returns CDR1 SEHNR and CDR2 FQNEAQ (reference sequence). Trimming removed 4 bases from V and 0 bases from J, with 16 bases in between. The DNA for the CDR3 is TGTGCCAGCAGCTCACCGCCCGGCGGTCTCTCCTACGAGCAGTACTTC. This translates into CASSSPPGGLSYEQYF. Together with reference TRBV7-9 and TRBJ2-7, the CDR3 gives the full variable domain: DTGVSQNPRHKITKRGQNVTFRCDPISEHNRLYWYRQTLGQGPEFLTYFQNEAQLEKSRLLSDRFSAERPKGSFSTLEIQRTEQGDSAMYLCASSSPPGGLSYEQYFGPGTRLTVT.

V and J are TRBV6-1 and TRBJ1-2, with D unresolved. The CDR3 is 15 residues long. CDR1 is MNHNS and CDR2 is SASEGT in the germline V gene. V was trimmed by 3 bases and J by 4 bases, leaving 15 bases between them. The CDR3 nucleotides read TGTGCCAGCAGTGAGGGGTACGGGGTTGGCTATGGCTACACCTTC. Its translation: CASSEGYGVGYGYTF.

The chain combines TRBV6-5 with TRBJ1-2; D unresolved. V dropped 10 bases and J dropped 8 bases, with 20 bases sitting between them. The CDR3 is 13 residues long. The germline CDR1 and CDR2 sequences are MNHEY and SVGAGI. As DNA, the CDR3 is TGTGCCACCGACCCGAAGTTCGACTGGGGCTACACCTTC. Protein: CATDPKFDWGYTF.

The rearrangement joins TRBV9 to TRBJ1-3; D may be TRBD1 (6 bases). The V gene's germline CDR1 is SGDLS and CDR2 YYNGEE. The CDR3 sequence is 17 residues long. V lost 4 bases and J lost 0, with 17 bases in between. The CDR3 DNA reads as TGTGCCAGCAGCCCTTATTACAGGGCCGCCTCTGGAAACACCATATATTTT. Translation gives CASSPYYRAASGNTIYF.

The chain uses TRBV5-8 and TRBJ2-7, with 7 bases aligning to TRBD2. CDR3 length: 15 amino acids. Germline V gene lookup returns CDR1 SGHTS and CDR2 YDEGEE. Trimming at V came to 0 bases and at J to 1 base, leaving 4 bases not matched to a gene. Here the CDR3 DNA reads TGTGCCAGCAGCTTGGGGCGGGGGAGGTCCTACGAGCAGTACTTC. As protein: CASSLGRGRSYEQYF.

This sequence joins TRBV4-2 and TRBJ2-7; D may be TRBD2 (6 bases). V was clipped by 2 bases and J by 6 bases, with 20 bases between them. The CDR3 extends over 16 amino acids. Germline assignment: CDR1 LGHNA and CDR2 YNFKEQ. DNA of the CDR3: TGTGCCAGCAGCCAAAGGCCCGGGACCGCGGGGACCGAGCAGTACTTC. Translating it yields CASSQRPGTAGTEQYF.

This rearrangement joins TRBV5-8 to TRBJ1-3, with D possibly matching TRBD1 (5 bases). The germline CDR1 and CDR2 sequences are SGHTS and YDEGEE. V was clipped by 1 base and J by 0 bases, with 14 bases between them. The CDR3 totals 17 residues. CDR3 bases: TGTGCCAGCAGCTTGAGTAAGACAGCTAACTCTGGAAACACCATATATTTT. As protein: CASSLSKTANSGNTIYF.

This chain uses TRBV5-1 with TRBJ2-7, with 7 bases that match TRBD2. V lost 3 bases to trimming and J lost 0 bases; unmatched junction nucleotides: 6. The CDR3 has 15 amino acids. Per the germline V gene, CDR1 is SGHRS and CDR2 is YFSETQ. Here the CDR3 DNA reads TGCGCCAGCAGCTGGGAGCGGGATTTCTCCTACGAGCAGTACTTC. The encoded protein is CASSWERDFSYEQYF.

The rearrangement uses TRBV27 and TRBJ2-1, with TRBD2 matching 12 bases. With V trimmed by 5 bases and J by 5 bases, 7 bases remained unmatched. Germline CDR1 MNHEY, CDR2 SMNVEV (reference sequence). The CDR3 covers 16 residues. CDR3 loop: CASSGRTSGVNNEQFF. The CDR3 DNA follows: TGTGCCAGCAGTGGACGGACTAGCGGGGTAAACAATGAGCAGTTCTTC.

The rearrangement links TRBV28 to TRBJ2-2, with 12 bases that match TRBD1. V lost 7 bases and J lost 5; bases outside the gene matches: 20. Germline loops: CDR1 MDHEN, CDR2 SYDVKM. The CDR3 covers 20 residues. CDR3 nucleotide sequence: TGTGCCAGCACCCGATGGGACAGGGGGCGAGTCGGGACGTTTACCGGGGAGCTGTTTTTT. It yields the protein CASTRWDRGRVGTFTGELFF. The full variable domain, completed using reference TRBV28 and TRBJ2-2, is DVKVTQSSRYLVKRTGEKVFLECVQDMDHENMFWYRQDPGLGLRLIYFSYDVKMKEKGDIPEGYSVSREKKERFSLILESASTNQTSMYLCASTRWDRGRVGTFTGELFFGEGSRLTVL.

The chain employs TRBV11-2 and TRBJ2-1; 12 nucleotides line up with TRBD2. With V trimmed by 6 bases and J by 7 bases, 7 bases remained unmatched. There are 15 residues in the CDR3. Germline V gene data show CDR1 as SGHAT and CDR2 as FQNNGV. CDR3 DNA sequence: TGTGCCAGCAGGCAACTAGCGGGAGGTCGTAATGAGCAGTTCTTC. Translating it yields CASRQLAGGRNEQFF. Together with reference TRBV11-2 and TRBJ2-1, the CDR3 gives the full variable domain: EAGVAQSPRYKIIEKRQSVAFWCNPISGHATLYWYQQILGQGPKLLIQFQNNGVVDDSQLPKDRFSAERLKGVDSTLKIQPAKLEDSAVYLCASRQLAGGRNEQFFGPGTRLTVL.

The chain links TRBV28 to TRBJ1-6, with 7 bases identical to TRBD1. J lost 6 bases, V lost 5 bases, and 4 bases had no gene match. Germline lookup yields CDR1 MDHEN and CDR2 SYDVKM. The CDR3 is 14 residues long. CDR3 bases: TGTGCCAGCAGTCCCAACAGGGGTAATTCACCCCTCCACTTT. This codes for CASSPNRGNSPLHF.

This sequence joins TRBV7-6 and TRBJ2-2; a possible D gene is TRBD1 (8 bases). The CDR3 covers 17 residues. With 2 bases removed from V and 7 bases from J, the gap between germline ends came to 20 bases. The germline V gene has CDR1 SGHVS and CDR2 FNYEAQ. The CDR3 protein is CASSLWSGQGGNGELFF. The CDR3 region has the DNA TGTGCCAGCAGCTTATGGTCCGGACAGGGAGGGAACGGGGAGCTGTTTTTT.

With regard to this clone: Additional DNA sequences in this sample encode the identical CDR3. The V and J genes are TRBV28 and TRBJ1-5, with 8 bases fitting TRBD1. The CDR3 is made up of 14 amino acids. CDR1 MDHEN and CDR2 SYDVKM come from the germline V gene. Trimming at V came to 2 bases and at J to 4 bases, leaving 1 base not matched to a gene. DNA of the CDR3: TGTGCCAGCAGTTTAAGACAGGGGAATCAGCCCCAGCATTTT. This codes for CASSLRQGNQPQHF.

This clone was seen a single time. V and J are TRBV10-3 and TRBJ2-7; 8 nucleotides align to TRBD1. The junction had 10 bases not matched to a gene; V was cut back by 6 bases and J by 6 bases. The CDR3 spans 14 residues. CDR1 ENHRY and CDR2 SYGVKD come from the germline V gene. The CDR3: CAIREAAGGSEQYF. DNA of the CDR3: TGTGCCATCAGGGAGGCGGCAGGGGGCAGCGAGCAGTACTTC.

The chain recombines TRBV27 with TRBJ1-2; D is possibly TRBD1 (6 bases). Trimming removed 3 bases at V and 6 bases at J, with 17 bases between. This CDR3 has 15 residues. CDR1 MNHEY and CDR2 SMNVEV come from the germline V gene (reference sequence). The CDR3 DNA reads as TGTGCCAGCAGTTTGGGCGTTGGGAGGGGGAATGGCTACACCTTC. Its translation: CASSLGVGRGNGYTF.